This TCR beta chain was profiled in a study of blood T cell repertoires in COVID-19. The data were produced by immunoSEQ multiplex PCR, yet TCRdb's version contains in-frame clones alone and is incomplete. Of 110,000 or so clones detected, 80% to 90% appear once; the ten largest clones hold 25% to 30%. The TCR sequence derives from a man between 65 and 85 years old with active or convalescent COVID-19. Sequenced: peripheral blood.

CDR3: CASSRTGLTYNEQFF. In DNA, the CDR3 is TGTGCCAGCAGTCGTACGGGACTAACGTACAATGAGCAGTTCTTC. The chain couples TRBV28 to TRBJ2-1; 7 bases map to TRBD2. The CDR3 totals 15 residues. Germline loops: CDR1 MDHEN, CDR2 SYDVKM. The V and J ends lost 5 bases and 4 bases, in that order; junction bases with no gene match: 8. Full variable domain (outside the CDR3, taken from reference TRBV28 and TRBJ2-1): DVKVTQSSRYLVKRTGEKVFLECVQDMDHENMFWYRQDPGLGLRLIYFSYDVKMKEKGDIPEGYSVSREKKERFSLILESASTNQTSMYLCASSRTGLTYNEQFFGPGTRLTVL.